These 17 T cell receptor beta chains came from one sample sequenced in a study of cytomegalovirus exposure and HLA in healthy donors. It was with 60 Vbeta and 13 Jbeta primers that the PCR ran. Sequencing used immunoSEQ multiplex PCR; TCRdb keeps in-frame clones, though not all of them. Among around 40,000 clones listed, 82% were seen once. The sample taken for sequencing was PBMCs. These TCRs come from a woman between 18 and 29 years old in good health and CMV-seropositive.

This rearrangement joins TRBV6-5 to TRBJ2-7; D is perhaps TRBD1 (5 bases). The CDR3 sequence is 16 residues long. Trimming shortened V by 2 bases and J by 0 bases, and 14 bases separated the two germline ends. CDR1 MNHEY and CDR2 SVGAGI come from the germline V gene. CDR3 sequence: CASSYQLGPSSYEQYF. Here the CDR3 DNA reads TGTGCCAGCAGTTACCAGTTGGGGCCCAGCTCCTACGAGCAGTACTTC.

This clone was counted once. The J gene is TRBJ2-1, the V gene TRBV29-1; TRBD2 matches at 11 bases. The CDR3 length is 16 residues. Germline V lookup: CDR1 SQVTM, CDR2 ANQGSEA. V shed 1 base, J shed 7 bases, and the junction held 9 bases outside the gene matches. The CDR3 region is CSVEGRTSGSMNEQFF. CDR3 DNA: TGCAGCGTTGAAGGGAGAACTAGCGGGAGTATGAATGAGCAGTTCTTC.

This chain uses TRBV30 with TRBJ2-7; TRBD1 matches at 7 bases. The germline CDR1 and CDR2 sequences are GTSNPN and SVGIG (reference sequence). V gave up 2 bases and J gave up 3 bases; unmatched junction bases: 4. The CDR3 is made up of 13 amino acids. CDR3 DNA: TGTGCCTGGAGTACAGGGGCTGGCTACGAGCAGTACTTC. This sequence encodes CAWSTGAGYEQYF. Filled out from reference TRBV30 and TRBJ2-7, the complete variable domain reads SQTIHQWPATLVQPVGSPLSLECTVEGTSNPNLYWYRQAAGRGLQLLFYSVGIGQISSEVPQNLSASRPQDRQFILSSKKLLLSDSGFYLCAWSTGAGYEQYFGPGTRLTVT.

The chain couples TRBV18 to TRBJ2-7, with 9 nucleotides matching TRBD1. CDR1 KGHSH and CDR2 LQKENI come from the germline V gene. V lost 1 base and J lost 2; bases outside the gene matches: 3. CDR3 length: 15 amino acids. The CDR3 loop reads CASSPRQGVAYEQYF. The CDR3 DNA reads TGTGCCAGCTCACCACGACAGGGGGTCGCCTACGAGCAGTACTTC.

V gene TRBV9 combines with J gene TRBJ2-1, with a weak D call TRBD1 (6 bases). The CDR3 totals 12 residues. Per the germline V gene, CDR1 is SGDLS and CDR2 is YYNGEE. Deletions cut 2 bases from V and 10 bases from J, with 10 bases between. The CDR3 spells CASSVVGGEQFF. As DNA, the CDR3 is TGTGCCAGCAGCGTTGTAGGGGGAGAGCAGTTCTTC.

The chain uses TRBV25-1 and TRBJ2-2, with 8 nucleotides matching TRBD2. Germline V gives CDR1 MGHDK, CDR2 SYGVNS. The CDR3 is made up of 16 amino acids. With V trimmed by 4 bases and J by 5 bases, 9 bases remained unmatched. CDR3 sequence (DNA): TGTGCCAGCAGTGCCCGGGGGGGGAAGGGGACCGGGGAGCTGTTTTTT. This codes for CASSARGGKGTGELFF.

The J gene is TRBJ2-6, the V gene TRBV9, with D tentatively TRBD1 (6 bases). The CDR3 contains 17 residues. CDR1 and CDR2 (germline): SGDLS, YYNGEE. V was trimmed by 8 bases and J by 0 bases, leaving 18 bases between them. CDR3 bases: TGTGCCAGTCTCGGGCGCGCAGGGGACTCTGGGGCCAACGTCCTGACTTTC. Translating it yields CASLGRAGDSGANVLTF. The entire variable domain, with the rest obtained from reference TRBV9 and TRBJ2-6, is as follows: DSGVTQTPKHLITATGQRVTLRCSPRSGDLSVYWYQQSLDQGLQFLIQYYNGEERAKGNILERFSAQQFPDLHSELNLSSLELGDSALYFCASLGRAGDSGANVLTFGAGSRLTVL.

The chain has TRBV9 and TRBJ2-1, with 9 nucleotides matching TRBD1. With 1 base clipped from V and 7 bases from J, the junction kept 9 bases outside the gene matches. CDR1 is SGDLS and CDR2 is YYNGEE in the germline V gene. The CDR3 sequence is 16 residues long. CDR3 coding DNA: TGTGCCAGCAGCGTATTAACGGGACAGGGTAAGAATGAGCAGTTCTTC. Translation: CASSVLTGQGKNEQFF.

V and J are TRBV28 and TRBJ2-7; 7 bases map to TRBD2. V shed 2 bases, J shed 4 bases, and the junction held 17 bases outside the gene matches. Germline V gene sequence: CDR1 MDHEN, CDR2 SYDVKM. The CDR3 has 18 amino acids. The CDR3 nucleotides are TGTGCCAGCAGTTTACCTCCCCTGGGCCAGCGGGATAGGTACGAGCAGTACTTC. Protein sequence: CASSLPPLGQRDRYEQYF.

The V gene is TRBV5-1, the J gene TRBJ2-3; 15 positions match TRBD2. The CDR3 is 18 residues long. With 5 bases clipped from V and 7 bases from J, the junction kept 14 bases outside the gene matches. Germline assignment: CDR1 SGHRS and CDR2 YFSETQ. DNA for the CDR3: TGCGCCAGCAGGGCCGGACTAGCGGGAGGGCGTTGGACTAATACGCAGTATTTT. Translating it yields CASRAGLAGGRWTNTQYF.

This chain connects TRBV19 to TRBJ2-1; 10 bases are a match to TRBD2. CDR3 length: 16 residues. Germline V CDR1 and CDR2: LNHDA, SQIVND (reference sequence). Trimming at V came to 4 bases and at J to 9 bases, leaving 12 bases not matched to a gene. The CDR3 region has the DNA TGTGCCAGTAGTACCGAAAGCGGGAGGGCCTCGGGTGAGCAGTTCTTC. Translation gives CASSTESGRASGEQFF.

The rearrangement links TRBV28 to TRBJ2-4; 7 bases match TRBD1. The CDR3 runs to 19 residues. V dropped 2 bases and J dropped 0; count of bases not matched to a gene: 13. Per the germline V gene, CDR1 is MDHEN and CDR2 is SYDVKM. This chain's CDR3 is CASSLRHRGLRLAKNIQYF. The CDR3 nucleotides read TGTGCCAGCAGTTTACGCCACAGGGGCCTCAGGTTAGCCAAAAACATTCAGTACTTC.

The chain joins TRBV6-5 to TRBJ1-1, with D possibly TRBD1 on 5 matching bases. The CDR3 extends over 13 amino acids. V was cut by 6 bases and J by 4 bases, with 12 bases left in between. CDR1 is MNHEY, CDR2 SVGAGI, per germline. This CDR3 is CASSSGLLTEAFF. The CDR3 DNA reads TGTGCCAGCAGCTCAGGGTTGCTCACTGAAGCTTTCTTT.

The V call is TRBV30, the J call TRBJ2-7; weak D call: TRBD2 (5 bases). Germline lookup yields CDR1 GTSNPN and CDR2 SVGIG (reference sequence). Trimming pared 2 bases from V and 4 bases from J, leaving 9 bases between. This CDR3 contains 12 residues. This CDR3 reads CAWSRGTYEQYF. Written as DNA, the CDR3 is TGTGCCTGGAGTCGGGGAACGTACGAGCAGTACTTC.

The chain employs TRBV6-5 and TRBJ2-7; the D gene is possibly TRBD2 (6 bases). The CDR3 runs 14 residues. With 6 bases removed from V and 3 bases from J, the gap between germline ends came to 15 bases. Germline lookup yields CDR1 MNHEY and CDR2 SVGAGI. CDR3 amino acids: CASSSWGENYEQYF. The CDR3, as DNA: TGTGCCAGCAGCTCTTGGGGGGAGAACTACGAGCAGTACTTC.

The gene calls are TRBV9 and TRBJ2-3, with D uncertain. CDR1 and CDR2 (germline): SGDLS, YYNGEE. The CDR3 is 13 residues long. V was trimmed by 3 bases and J by 2 bases, leaving 7 bases between them. CDR3 nucleotides: TGTGCCAGCAGCGGGGCGAACACAGATACGCAGTATTTT. Protein sequence: CASSGANTDTQYF.

There are a few counts of this clone. The rearrangement uses TRBV5-6 and TRBJ1-4; TRBD1 agrees at 10 bases. J gave up 8 bases and V 0 bases, and 4 bases lay outside the gene matches. This CDR3 spans 15 amino acids. CDR1 is SGHDT, CDR2 YYEEEE, per germline. CDR3 in amino acids: CASSLAGQGNEKLFF. As DNA, the CDR3 is TGTGCCAGCAGCTTGGCGGGACAGGGGAACGAAAAACTGTTTTTT. The complete variable domain, with remaining parts taken from reference TRBV5-6 and TRBJ1-4, reads DAGVTQSPTHLIKTRGQQVTLRCSPKSGHDTVSWYQQALGQGPQFIFQYYEEEERQRGNFPDRFSGHQFPNYSSELNVNALLLGDSALYLCASSLAGQGNEKLFFGSGTQLSVL.